One sample yielded the 10 T cell receptor beta chains listed below, sequenced in a study of T cell responses to AZD1222 COVID-19 vaccine. Repertoires were generated with immunoSEQ multiplex PCR, while TCRdb's copy carries only in-frame clones and drops some. The profile shows about 130,000 clones, about nine tenths of them singletons. This material consisted of peripheral blood, taken on day 0 of AZD1222 vaccination. These TCRs come from an adult in good health.

The chain uses TRBV13 and TRBJ2-7; no clear D gene. Germline V gene sequence: CDR1 PRHDT, CDR2 FYEKMQ (reference sequence). The CDR3 loop spans 15 amino acids. V was clipped by 2 bases and J by 6 bases, with 17 bases between them. The CDR3 is CASSLREGWRSEQYF. The CDR3 nucleotides read TGTGCCAGCAGCTTAAGAGAAGGGTGGCGCAGCGAGCAGTACTTC.

J is TRBJ1-5 and V is TRBV4-3; D remains unclear. This CDR3 is 14 amino acids long. The germline V gene has CDR1 LGHNA and CDR2 YSLEER. Trimming left V 0 bases short and J 0 bases short, with 3 bases between. The CDR3: CASSQEYSNQPQHF. The CDR3 DNA reads TGCGCCAGCAGCCAAGAATATAGCAATCAGCCCCAGCATTTT.

The V gene is TRBV6-5, the J gene TRBJ2-7, with a possible D match to TRBD2 (5 bases). The V end lost 6 bases, the J end lost 6 bases, and 12 bases lay between the germline ends. This CDR3 comprises 12 residues. Per germline, CDR1 MNHEY and CDR2 SVGAGI. The CDR3 DNA follows: TGTGCCAGCAGCCTTTCCCGGGGCGAGCAGTACTTC. As protein: CASSLSRGEQYF.

The chain carries TRBV2 and TRBJ1-2, with TRBD1 matching 9 bases. The ends lost 5 bases at V and 3 bases at J; junction bases unmatched: 13. Germline CDR1 is SNHLY and CDR2 is FYNNEI. This CDR3 comprises 17 residues. CDR3 region: CASSSPGQGTPYYGYTF. CDR3 nucleotides: TGTGCCAGCAGTTCACCGGGACAGGGAACCCCCTACTATGGCTACACCTTC.

The gene calls are TRBV7-2 and TRBJ1-5, with D perhaps matching TRBD1 (6 bases). The V end was cut by 6 bases, the J end by 6 bases, with 15 bases between. The CDR3 contains 14 residues. The germline V gene encodes CDR1 SGHTA and CDR2 FQGNSA. The chain's CDR3 is CASSEGEIGQPQHF. As DNA, the CDR3 is TGTGCCAGCAGTGAGGGGGAGATCGGTCAGCCCCAGCATTTT.

This chain connects TRBV6-5 to TRBJ1-1; D is uncertain. This CDR3 is 14 amino acids long. Trimming took 6 bases from V and 2 from J, leaving 13 bases between them. Per the germline V gene, CDR1 is MNHEY and CDR2 is SVGAGI. The CDR3 sequence is CASRNQGFNTEAFF. The DNA of the CDR3 is TGTGCCAGCAGGAACCAAGGGTTTAACACTGAAGCTTTCTTT.

The chain recombines TRBV25-1 with TRBJ1-4; D possibly corresponds to TRBD1 (6 bases). The V gene lost 6 bases and the J gene lost 8 bases, with 16 bases spanning the gap. The germline V gene has CDR1 MGHDK and CDR2 SYGVNS. This CDR3 is built from 14 residues. CDR3 nucleotides: TGTGCCAGCAGCGCTACAGGGTTTGGAGAAAAACTGTTTTTT. The encoded protein is CASSATGFGEKLFF.

V usage is TRBV6-5 and J usage is TRBJ1-1; D possibly corresponds to TRBD1 (5 bases). V lost 10 bases to trimming and J lost 0 bases, with 12 bases between them. Per the germline V gene, CDR1 is MNHEY and CDR2 is SVGAGI. CDR3 size: 13 residues. In nucleotides, the CDR3 is TGTGCCATAAGCAGGGAGATGAACACTGAAGCTTTCTTT. Translation gives CAISREMNTEAFF.

In this sample, this clone turned up once. The chain joins TRBV29-1 to TRBJ2-6, with D perhaps assigned TRBD1 or TRBD2 (5 bases each). This CDR3 has 15 amino acids. Trimming removed 6 bases at V and 0 bases at J, with 12 bases between. Germline lookup yields CDR1 SQVTM and CDR2 ANQGSEA. CDR3 region: CSVGPGGSGANVLTF. CDR3 DNA: TGCAGCGTGGGGCCCGGAGGCTCTGGGGCCAACGTCCTGACTTTC. The whole variable domain, remainder taken from reference TRBV29-1 and TRBJ2-6, is SAVISQKPSRDICQRGTSLTIQCQVDSQVTMMFWYRQQPGQSLTLIATANQGSEATYESGFVIDKFPISRPNLTFSTLTVSNMSPEDSSIYLCSVGPGGSGANVLTFGAGSRLTVL.

This chain connects TRBV6-5 to TRBJ1-2, with D unclear. Germline V gene data show CDR1 as MNHEY and CDR2 as SVGAGI. Trimming shortened V by 7 bases and J by 0 bases, and 9 bases separated the two germline ends. The CDR3 runs 13 residues. The CDR3 DNA reads TGTGCCAGCACCTGGGGTTCTAACTATGGCTACACCTTC. Translating gives CASTWGSNYGYTF.